Listed here are 17 T cell receptor beta chains from one sample, sequenced in a study of cytomegalovirus exposure and HLA in healthy donors (dated by TCRdb to between 2016 and 2019). Receptors were amplified or captured by the immunoSEQ multiplex PCR assay. For the multiplex PCR, a mixture combining 60 forward primers for TCR Vbeta segments and 13 reverse primers for TCR Jbeta segments was used. TCRdb provides this immuneACCESS table in a form limited to in-frame rearrangements. Some clones are lacking; in checked studies, under half of them reflect an unresolved V gene, and why the rest are absent is not known. The sample records about 140,000 clones, around 78% of which are singletons. About 2.5% of the sample is held by the ten biggest clonotypes. The specimen sequenced was PBMCs. These receptors originate from a woman aged 18-29 years in good health and CMV-seropositive.

The chain carries TRBV6-6 and TRBJ1-2; no firm D call. The CDR3 contains 15 residues. Germline values: CDR1 MNHNY, CDR2 SVGAGI (reference sequence). Deletions cut 0 bases from V and 8 bases from J, with 16 bases between. The CDR3 sequence: CASSYSAKEVGGYTF. The CDR3 DNA sequence: TGTGCCAGCAGTTACTCCGCTAAGGAGGTAGGGGGCTACACCTTC.

This clone came up a few times. The genes are TRBV5-1 and TRBJ2-7; 8 bases map to TRBD1. V was clipped by 0 bases and J by 2 bases; unmatched bases: 1. CDR1 SGHRS and CDR2 YFSETQ come from the germline V gene. CDR3 size: 14 residues. CDR3 residues: CASSLGTGPYEQYF. In DNA form, the CDR3 reads TGCGCCAGCAGCTTGGGGACAGGGCCCTACGAGCAGTACTTC.

The V call is TRBV5-8, the J call TRBJ2-6; possible D gene TRBD1, 6 bases. Trimming shortened V by 4 bases and J by 0 bases, and 8 bases separated the two germline ends. Germline V gene data show CDR1 as SGHTS and CDR2 as YDEGEE. The CDR3 contains 15 residues. The chain's CDR3 is CASSRRGSGANVLTF. DNA of the CDR3: TGTGCCAGCAGCCGCAGGGGCTCTGGGGCCAACGTCCTGACTTTC.

The rearrangement links TRBV2 to TRBJ2-1; possibly TRBD2 for D (6 bases). There are 16 residues in the CDR3. Trimming shortened V by 2 bases and J by 3 bases, and 14 bases separated the two germline ends. Germline V lookup: CDR1 SNHLY, CDR2 FYNNEI. The chain's CDR3 is CASSEMGSGFYNEQFF. In DNA, the CDR3 is TGTGCCAGCAGTGAAATGGGTAGCGGCTTCTACAATGAGCAGTTCTTC.

In nucleotides, the CDR3 is TGTGCCAGCAGCTTAGGGCCGGGTACCGGCGACACCGGGGAGCTGTTTTTT. This encodes CASSLGPGTGDTGELFF. This rearrangement joins TRBV7-2 to TRBJ2-2; D not resolved. Trimming stripped 1 base from V and 3 bases from J, with 15 bases between. Germline V gives CDR1 SGHTA, CDR2 FQGNSA. This CDR3 is 17 amino acids long.

Comments on this clone: Other nucleotide sequences from this sample produce the same CDR3. The chain joins TRBV30 to TRBJ1-1; TRBD1 aligns across 9 bases. The junction had 15 bases not matched to a gene; V was cut back by 3 bases and J by 4 bases. Germline CDR1 and CDR2: GTSNPN and SVGIG (reference sequence). This CDR3 spans 17 amino acids. The CDR3 reads CAWSAGTGWAGGTEAFF. The CDR3 DNA reads TGTGCCTGGAGCGCGGGGACAGGGTGGGCGGGCGGCACTGAAGCTTTCTTT.

The chain recombines TRBV9 with TRBJ2-2; D remains ambiguous. The germline V gene has CDR1 SGDLS and CDR2 YYNGEE. This CDR3 comprises 14 residues. Trimming shortened V by 0 bases and J by 6 bases, and 9 bases separated the two germline ends. The CDR3 bases are TGTGCCAGCAGCGTAGGTGTGGCTCCCGGGGAGCTGTTTTTT. Protein product: CASSVGVAPGELFF.

This sequence joins TRBV10-3 and TRBJ2-1, with TRBD2 matching 15 bases. The CDR3 loop spans 16 amino acids. Per the germline V gene, CDR1 is ENHRY and CDR2 is SYGVKD. J gave up 3 bases and V 4 bases, and 1 base lay outside the gene matches. As DNA, the CDR3 is TGTGCCATCAGTGGGGGACTAGCGGGGGGCTACAATGAGCAGTTCTTC. Translation gives CAISGGLAGGYNEQFF.

The V gene is TRBV6-5, the J gene TRBJ1-4; 9 positions agree with TRBD1. V dropped 10 bases and J dropped 7; count of bases not matched to a gene: 7. This CDR3 is built from 13 residues. CDR1 is MNHEY and CDR2 is SVGAGI in the germline V gene. The CDR3 loop reads CATKRQGGEKLFF. CDR3 bases: TGTGCCACCAAGAGACAGGGGGGTGAAAAACTGTTTTTT.

This chain uses TRBV28 with TRBJ1-6, with 8 bases lining up with TRBD1. From germline, CDR1 is MDHEN and CDR2 SYDVKM. The J segment lost 8 bases and the V segment lost 6 bases, leaving 9 bases of the junction unmatched. The CDR3 loop spans 15 amino acids. Here the CDR3 DNA reads TGTGCCAGCAGAGTAGACAGGGGCGTGGATTCACCCCTCCACTTT. Its translation: CASRVDRGVDSPLHF.

The count of this clone is one. The rearrangement links TRBV27 to TRBJ2-5; D is ambiguous. This CDR3 has 11 residues. Trimming took 3 bases from V and 3 from J, leaving 2 bases between them. Germline loops: CDR1 MNHEY, CDR2 SMNVEV (reference sequence). CDR3 in amino acids: CASSFKETQYF. The CDR3 DNA sequence: TGTGCCAGCAGTTTCAAAGAGACCCAGTACTTC.

J is TRBJ2-2 and V is TRBV19; the match to TRBD1 covers 8 bases. The V gene's germline CDR1 is LNHDA and CDR2 SQIVND (reference sequence). The CDR3 is 14 residues long. V lost 7 bases to trimming and J lost 7 bases; unmatched junction nucleotides: 8. CDR3 bases: TGTGCCAGTATTGCAGGGGGCGAGGGCGGGGAGCTGTTTTTT. This sequence encodes CASIAGGEGGELFF.

This clone showed up just once. The chain combines TRBV27 with TRBJ1-1; 7 bases fit TRBD1. The CDR3 totals 14 residues. Trimming at V came to 7 bases and at J to 0 bases, leaving 5 bases not matched to a gene. Germline V gene sequence: CDR1 MNHEY, CDR2 SMNVEV (reference sequence). Here the CDR3 reads CASTRQGMNTEAFF. Written as DNA, the CDR3 is TGTGCCAGCACACGACAGGGTATGAACACTGAAGCTTTCTTT.

This chain uses TRBV6-1 with TRBJ1-1, with 8 bases aligning to TRBD1. The CDR3 loop spans 15 amino acids. The V and J ends lost 6 bases and 0 bases, in that order; junction bases with no gene match: 6. The germline gives CDR1 MNHNS, CDR2 SASEGT. The CDR3 region is CASRPPRGLNTEAFF. CDR3 bases: TGTGCCAGCAGGCCCCCCAGGGGGCTGAACACTGAAGCTTTCTTT.

The chain employs TRBV5-1 and TRBJ2-2; 8 positions agree with TRBD2. CDR3 size: 15 residues. V lost 2 bases and J lost 6; bases outside the gene matches: 6. Germline lookup yields CDR1 SGHRS and CDR2 YFSETQ. CDR3 DNA sequence: TGCGCCAGCAGCTTATTTGCGGGGGGTCCCGGGGAGCTGTTTTTT. It specifies CASSLFAGGPGELFF.

The chain has TRBV18 and TRBJ2-2, with D possibly matching TRBD2 (5 bases). Germline CDR1 KGHSH, CDR2 LQKENI. This CDR3 is 13 amino acids long. Between the trimmed V and J ends, which lost 6 bases and 5 bases, there was a span of 10 bases. CDR3 bases: TGTGCCAGCTCGAGGGCTAGGACCGGGGAGCTGTTTTTT. Translating it yields CASSRARTGELFF.

CDR3: CASSRLGQRSPLHF. The CDR3, as DNA: TGTGCCAGCAGTCGTCTAGGACAGCGTTCACCCCTCCACTTT. This sequence joins TRBV28 and TRBJ1-6, with TRBD1 as a possible D gene (6 bases). CDR1 is MDHEN and CDR2 is SYDVKM in the germline V gene. The ends were cut back, 5 bases at V and 9 bases at J, with 14 bases in the middle. CDR3 length equals 14 residues.